This section outlines one T cell receptor beta chain sequence together with its context. This entry belongs to a study of cytomegalovirus exposure and HLA in healthy donors. Vbeta (60) and Jbeta (13) primers were used in the PCR. Generated by immunoSEQ multiplex PCR, the TCRdb table keeps only in-frame clones and is missing some. This sample has some 180,000 clones, with 79% found just once. Germline CDR1 and CDR2: LGHNA and YNFKEQ. V shed 1 base and J shed 6 bases, with 28 bases lying between them. The CDR3 is 20 residues long. Sequenced: PBMCs. The V gene is TRBV4-2, the J gene TRBJ2-1, with D tentatively TRBD2 (7 bases). The TCR was taken from a woman aged 30 to 39 in good health and CMV-seropositive. The CDR3 loop reads CASSQAWGRESGVVGNEQFF. The DNA for the CDR3 is TGTGCCAGCAGCCAAGCGTGGGGGAGGGAATCAGGGGTAGTTGGCAATGAGCAGTTCTTC.